This TCR beta chain came from a study of T-cell reconstitution after alpha-beta-depleted transplantation in children. Researchers prepared the TCRbeta library using unique molecular identifiers, the study reports. In TCRdb, the PCR reads were re-called with MiXCR into one record per CDR3 protein. The sample records some 120,000 distinct CDR3 sequences, 9.7% being singletons. Overall study findings and caveats: Alpha-beta T cells present about two months after transplant were reported to originate from several hundred expanded graft clones.

Only a few counts were recorded for this clonotype. The antigen remains unidentified. The specimen comprised PBMCs, mostly from graft donor cells, sampled 180 days after TCRalphabeta/CD19-depleted stem cell transplant. The receptor's source is a girl in the first two years of life who had a stem cell transplant for combined immunodeficiency, so the T cells may come from the graft donor.

DNA for the CDR3: TGTGCCAGCAGCCAGCTTAACACAGATACGCAGTATTTT. Translation: CASSQLNTDTQYF. The genes are TRBV3-1 and TRBJ2-3; no reliable D call. The V and J ends lost 3 bases and 2 bases respectively, with 6 bases between them. The CDR3 is 13 residues long. Per the germline V gene, CDR1 is LGHDT and CDR2 is YNNKEL (reference sequence).